Each of the 26 T cell receptor beta chains below was sequenced from the same sample in a study of Ad26.COV2.S vaccination and SARS-CoV-2 variants. The repertoire was sequenced with immunoSEQ multiplex PCR; TCRdb's copy has only in-frame clones and lacks some. Here the sample spans some 390,000 clones, roughly nine tenths being singletons. This sample's treatment: over 15 received Ad26.COV2.S at low or high dose, single or two shots; 5 received placebo; per-sample allocation not given. It was on day 63 after the first vaccine or placebo injection that samples were taken. The sequenced sample was peripheral blood, obtained in a trial of Ad26.COV2.S vaccine versus placebo. These receptors were obtained from a person between 18 and 59 years old who received the Ad26.COV2.S COVID-19 vaccine or a placebo.

The J gene is TRBJ1-2, the V gene TRBV28, with a weak D call TRBD1 (5 bases). Germline CDR1 is MDHEN and CDR2 is SYDVKM. This CDR3 is built from 15 residues. Trimming pared 1 base from V and 2 bases from J, leaving 11 bases between. The CDR3 spells CASSLSTGRNYGYTF. In DNA form, the CDR3 reads TGTGCCAGCAGTTTATCAACGGGGCGCAACTATGGCTACACCTTC.

This clone came up once. The gene calls are TRBV21-1 and TRBJ1-4. TRBV21-1 is marked as a pseudogene. The CDR3 spans 18 residues. The DNA of the CDR3 is TGTGCCAGCAGCAAAGCGTCCCGGGGGGGCTTTGGTTTTGAAAAACTGTTTTTT. Residues: CASSKASRGGFGFEKLFF.

This chain uses TRBV6-5 with TRBJ1-3; D unclear. Germline loops: CDR1 MNHEY, CDR2 SVGAGI. The CDR3 runs 13 residues. The CDR3 sequence: CAGGFVSGNTIYF. The CDR3 DNA sequence: TGTGCAGGAGGGTTTGTCTCTGGAAACACCATATATTTT.

This clone has a single count. The rearrangement uses TRBV6-2 or TRBV6-3 and TRBJ2-4; no clear D gene. The V gene's germline CDR1 is MNHEY and CDR2 SVGEGT. V was cut by 0 bases and J by 5 bases, with 11 bases left in between. The CDR3 extends over 15 amino acids. The CDR3 sequence: CASSYSSSEENIQYF. CDR3 coding DNA: TGTGCCAGCAGTTACTCGTCTTCAGAAGAAAACATTCAGTACTTC.

This clone was counted a single time. The gene calls are TRBV4-2 and TRBJ2-3; TRBD2 agrees at 10 bases. The ends lost 3 bases at V and 3 bases at J; junction bases unmatched: 9. The germline V gene encodes CDR1 LGHNA and CDR2 YNFKEQ. The CDR3 consists of 17 residues. CDR3 coding DNA: TGTGCCAGCAGCCAGGAAGCGGTAGCGGGGGGTACAGATACGCAGTATTTT. Its protein product is CASSQEAVAGGTDTQYF.

The V and J genes are TRBV5-4 and TRBJ2-1; TRBD1 matches at 7 bases. The CDR3 has 14 residues. Trimming at V came to 4 bases and at J to 5 bases, leaving 6 bases not matched to a gene. The germline gives CDR1 SGHNT, CDR2 YYREEE (reference sequence). The DNA for the CDR3 is TGTGCCAGCAGCCGACAGGGTATCCACAATGAGCAGTTCTTC. Its translation: CASSRQGIHNEQFF.

Worth noting for this clone: Distinct nucleotide sequences in the sample also encode this CDR3. This sequence joins TRBV19 and TRBJ1-1; D uncertain. The CDR3 consists of 12 residues. Germline V gene sequence: CDR1 LNHDA, CDR2 SQIVND (reference sequence). Trimming took 3 bases from V and 2 from J, leaving 4 bases between them. The CDR3 sequence is CASSIGNTEAFF. For the CDR3, the DNA is TGTGCCAGTAGTATCGGAAACACTGAAGCTTTCTTT.

With respect to this clone: Other DNA variants within this sample encode the same CDR3. The CDR3 sequence is CASSRGGDYGYTF. The CDR3 DNA follows: TGTGCCAGCTCACGAGGGGGTGACTATGGCTACACCTTC. The chain combines TRBV18 with TRBJ1-2; possibly TRBD1 for D (6 bases). This CDR3 has 13 amino acids. Germline-derived CDR1 and CDR2 are KGHSH and LQKENI. The ends were cut back, 4 bases at V and 3 bases at J, with 9 bases in the middle.

This chain links TRBV7-2 with TRBJ2-3, with 7 bases lining up with TRBD1. With V trimmed by 5 bases and J by 2 bases, 7 bases remained unmatched. Germline assignment: CDR1 SGHTA and CDR2 FQGNSA. CDR3 length: 15 amino acids. This CDR3 is CASSQRTGFTDTQYF. In DNA, the CDR3 is TGTGCCAGCAGCCAGCGGACAGGATTCACAGATACGCAGTATTTT. Looking up the rest from reference TRBV7-2 and TRBJ2-3 gives the full variable domain: GAGVSQSPSNKVTEKGKDVELRCDPISGHTALYWYRQSLGQGLEFLIYFQGNSAPDKSGLPSDRFSAERTGGSVSTLTIQRTQQEDSAVYLCASSQRTGFTDTQYFGPGTRLTVL.

The chain links TRBV18 to TRBJ1-3; possible D gene TRBD1, 5 bases. The germline V gene has CDR1 KGHSH and CDR2 LQKENI. Trimming cost V 2 bases and J 4 bases, with 15 bases left between them. The CDR3 runs 16 residues. The CDR3 reads CASSPGTHQTGNTIYF. The CDR3 region has the DNA TGTGCCAGCTCACCAGGGACCCACCAAACCGGAAACACCATATATTTT.

The chain couples TRBV11-2 to TRBJ2-3; 8 bases are shared with TRBD2. The trim removed 5 bases at V and 6 bases at J, leaving 4 bases unmatched. Germline values: CDR1 SGHAT, CDR2 FQNNGV. The CDR3 has 13 amino acids. CDR3 sequence: CASSPGGADTQYF. CDR3 bases: TGTGCCAGCAGCCCGGGGGGGGCGGATACGCAGTATTTT.

This chain links TRBV5-5 with TRBJ2-3; D may be TRBD1 or TRBD2 (5 bases each). Germline V gives CDR1 SGHKS, CDR2 YYEKEE (reference sequence). Trimming took 4 bases from V and 3 from J, leaving 12 bases between them. This CDR3 has 14 residues. CDR3 DNA: TGTGCCAGCAGCCCAACTAGGACAACAGATACGCAGTATTTT. Encoded protein: CASSPTRTTDTQYF.

The J gene is TRBJ1-3, the V gene TRBV12-5, with D hard to call. Germline CDR1 reads LGHNT; CDR2 reads FRNRAP. The length of the CDR3 is 14 residues. Trimming removed 2 bases from V and 4 bases from J, with 9 bases in between. The CDR3 loop reads CASGLTARGNTIYF. The CDR3 nucleotides are TGTGCTAGTGGTTTGACGGCTCGGGGAAACACCATATATTTT.

This sequence joins TRBV4-1 and TRBJ2-2; the match to TRBD1 covers 9 bases. CDR1 and CDR2 from the germline V gene are MGHRA and YSYEKL. The J segment lost 3 bases and the V segment lost 2 bases, leaving 7 bases of the junction unmatched. The CDR3 has 17 residues. The CDR3: CASSQFPRTGDTGELFF. The CDR3 DNA reads as TGCGCCAGCAGCCAATTTCCCAGGACAGGGGACACCGGGGAGCTGTTTTTT.

The CDR3 DNA follows: TGTGCCAGCAGCACGGGACCTAGCGGTACCCAGTACTTC. It codes for CASSTGPSGTQYF. V is TRBV6-5 and J is TRBJ2-5; 7 nucleotides align to TRBD2. The V segment lost 6 bases and the J segment 8 bases; nucleotides outside the gene matches: 9. The germline CDR1 and CDR2 sequences are MNHEY and SVGAGI. The CDR3 sequence is 13 residues long.

The chain carries TRBV3-1 (or the pseudogene TRBV3-2) and TRBJ1-1, with D unclear. There are 16 residues in the CDR3. The germline CDR1 and CDR2 sequences are LGHDT and YNNKEL (reference sequence). The V gene lost 1 base and the J gene lost 5 bases, with 17 bases spanning the gap. CDR3 nucleotides: TGTGCCAGCAGCCAAGGGGCTGCCGGGCGTCTAACTGAAGCTTTCTTT. It encodes CASSQGAAGRLTEAFF.

The V and J genes are TRBV5-1 and TRBJ1-2; no firm D call. The germline gives CDR1 SGHRS, CDR2 YFSETQ. The CDR3 length is 16 residues. Trimming removed 0 bases at V and 4 bases at J, with 16 bases between. This chain's CDR3 is CASSLGSSGRPYGYTF. The CDR3 nucleotides read TGCGCCAGCAGCTTGGGATCCTCCGGTCGGCCCTATGGCTACACCTTC.

The genes are TRBV27 and TRBJ1-1; a weak D match, TRBD1 (5 bases). Trimming left V 5 bases short and J 5 bases short, with 15 bases between. The CDR3 is 14 amino acids. CDR1 MNHEY and CDR2 SMNVEV come from the germline V gene (reference sequence). The CDR3 DNA reads as TGTGCCAGCAGTATAACGGACTGGGGGACTGAAGCTTTCTTT. Residues: CASSITDWGTEAFF.

The V and J genes are TRBV18 and TRBJ1-2; unclear D gene. The V end was cut by 3 bases, the J end by 2 bases, with 10 bases between. Germline V lookup: CDR1 KGHSH, CDR2 LQKENI. The CDR3 is made up of 14 amino acids. Written as DNA, the CDR3 is TGTGCCAGCTCACCCCGGGCAGTCAACTATGGCTACACCTTC. Amino acids: CASSPRAVNYGYTF.

This chain uses TRBV13 with TRBJ2-3; D uncertain. The CDR3 covers 13 residues. V was shortened by 0 bases and J by 5 bases, with 6 bases between the two germline ends. Germline CDR1 reads PRHDT; CDR2 reads FYEKMQ (reference sequence). The CDR3 spells CASSLGAQDTQYF. The CDR3 region has the DNA TGTGCCAGCAGCTTAGGGGCCCAAGATACGCAGTATTTT.

This clone was seen just once. The V and J genes are TRBV11-2 and TRBJ2-3; tentatively, D is TRBD2 (6 bases). CDR1 SGHAT and CDR2 FQNNGV come from the germline V gene. The CDR3 has 12 residues. The V and J ends lost 6 bases and 9 bases respectively, with 13 bases between them. The CDR3 region has the DNA TGTGCCAGCAGTCACCGGGAGAGCACGCAGTATTTT. Translating it yields CASSHRESTQYF. Full variable domain (outside the CDR3, taken from reference TRBV11-2 and TRBJ2-3): EAGVAQSPRYKIIEKRQSVAFWCNPISGHATLYWYQQILGQGPKLLIQFQNNGVVDDSQLPKDRFSAERLKGVDSTLKIQPAKLEDSAVYLCASSHRESTQYFGPGTRLTVL.

The gene calls are TRBV6-5 and TRBJ1-1; D perhaps matches TRBD1 (5 bases). CDR1 and CDR2 from the germline V gene are MNHEY and SVGAGI. This CDR3 is 16 amino acids long. V was shortened by 0 bases and J by 0 bases, with 11 bases between the two germline ends. CDR3 sequence (DNA): TGTGCCAGCAGTTACTCGTTGGGCAGGGTGAACACTGAAGCTTTCTTT. Protein sequence: CASSYSLGRVNTEAFF.

The chain recombines TRBV3-1 (or the pseudogene TRBV3-2) with TRBJ2-1; no definite D call. Germline V lookup: CDR1 LGHDT, CDR2 YNNKEL (reference sequence). Deletions cut 0 bases from V and 5 bases from J, with 5 bases between. This CDR3 region has 13 residues. CDR3 residues: CASSQDNDNEQFF. The CDR3 bases are TGTGCCAGCAGCCAAGATAATGACAATGAGCAGTTCTTC.

This chain's CDR3 is CASSLAAGSFYGYTF. Written as DNA, the CDR3 is TGCGCCAGCAGCTTGGCCGCAGGGTCCTTCTATGGCTACACCTTC. The chain carries TRBV5-1 and TRBJ1-2, with D possibly matching TRBD1 (5 bases). Trimming removed 0 bases at V and 4 bases at J, with 13 bases between. Germline V gene data show CDR1 as SGHRS and CDR2 as YFSETQ. The length of the CDR3 is 15 residues.

The CDR3 coding sequence is TGTGCCAGCAGCCCCGGGCCAGCGGGGAACTACGAGCAGTACTTC. Translated, it gives CASSPGPAGNYEQYF. V gene TRBV3-1 (or the pseudogene TRBV3-2) combines with J gene TRBJ2-7, with TRBD2 matching 7 bases. CDR1 LGHDT and CDR2 YNNKEL come from the germline V gene (reference sequence). The CDR3 loop spans 15 amino acids. Trimming took 4 bases from V and 3 from J; bases not matched to a gene: 9.

This rearrangement joins TRBV5-1 to TRBJ1-6; D gene uncertain. Trimming removed 4 bases at V and 8 bases at J, with 10 bases between. The CDR3 sequence is 13 residues long. CDR1 and CDR2 from the germline V gene are SGHRS and YFSETQ. The CDR3 nucleotides are TGCGCCAGCAGCGAGGGATGGGATTCACCCCTCCACTTT. It yields the protein CASSEGWDSPLHF.